What follows are 21 T cell receptor beta chains derived from one specimen sequenced in a study of spatial heterogeneity in lung cancer. Indicated time point: blood at routine non-recurrence follow-up after resection. TCRdb recomputed calls from the 5' RACE reads with MiXCR, one row per CDR3 protein. Here the sample spans tens of thousands of distinct CDR3 sequences, 5% to 5.5% being singletons. Sequences were derived from PBMCs, sampled at follow-up. All receptors derive from a female donor with early-stage non-small cell lung cancer.

The CDR3 loop is CASSHTGAKNIQYF. In DNA, the CDR3 is TGCGCCAGCAGCCATACCGGGGCCAAAAACATTCAGTACTTC. The chain has TRBV4-3 and TRBJ2-4, with D unclear. The CDR3 is 14 amino acids. V lost 3 bases and J lost 1, with 7 bases in between. Germline V gene data show CDR1 as LGHNA and CDR2 as YSLEER.

This clonotype showed up many times. This chain connects TRBV12-3 or TRBV12-4 to TRBJ2-5, with 12 bases matching TRBD2. J gave up 4 bases and V 5 bases, and 8 bases lay outside the gene matches. CDR3 length: 16 amino acids. The CDR3 is CASSPGGLAGRETQYF. The CDR3 bases are TGTGCCAGCAGTCCCGGCGGACTAGCGGGGCGAGAGACCCAGTACTTC.

Ten or more counts support this clonotype. The chain carries TRBV18 and TRBJ2-5; D unclear. There are 14 residues in the CDR3. Germline CDR1 and CDR2: KGHSH and LQKENI. Trimming pared 6 bases from V and 1 base from J, leaving 12 bases between. CDR3 bases: TGTGCCAGCTCCCGAGAAAACAGCCAAGAGACCCAGTACTTC. Translating it yields CASSRENSQETQYF.

The sample holds many counts of this clonotype. J is TRBJ1-2 and V is TRBV21-1; TRBD1, the table's D call, was not compared with the DNA. TRBV21-1 has pseudogene status. This CDR3 comprises 18 residues. Here the CDR3 DNA reads TGTGCCAGCAGCAAAGCTGTGTCAGGGGGTATACCTAACTATGGCTACACCTTC. Its translation is CASSKAVSGGIPNYGYTF.

This clonotype is deemed medium-sized. V gene TRBV4-3 combines with J gene TRBJ2-7; 10 bases are shared with TRBD2. The CDR3 spans 16 residues. The V gene end was trimmed by 0 bases and the J gene end by 2 bases; junction bases not matched to a gene: 4. Germline values: CDR1 LGHNA, CDR2 YSLEER. Written as DNA, the CDR3 is TGCGCCAGCAGCCAAGAATGGCTAGCGGGGGCCTACGAGCAGTACTTC. This sequence encodes CASSQEWLAGAYEQYF.

This clonotype appeared many times. The chain uses TRBV20-1 and TRBJ2-7; D not resolved. Trimming stripped 3 bases from V and 5 bases from J, with 14 bases between. CDR1 and CDR2 (germline): DFQATT, SNEGSKA (reference sequence). The CDR3 consists of 13 residues. DNA for the CDR3: TGCAGTGCTAGTGGGGTCCTTTACGACGAGCAGTACTTC. It codes for CSASGVLYDEQYF.

This clonotype was seen repeatedly, ten times or more. The gene calls are TRBV7-2 and TRBJ2-3; TRBD2 might be the D (6 bases). V lost 5 bases and J lost 0, with 18 bases in between. Germline CDR1 reads SGHTA; CDR2 reads FQGNSA. The CDR3 extends over 17 amino acids. The chain's CDR3 is CASSRPRDSPSTDTQYF. CDR3 coding DNA: TGTGCCAGCAGCCGACCGAGGGACTCTCCTAGCACAGATACGCAGTATTTT.

The chain links TRBV12-3 or TRBV12-4 to TRBJ1-2; D is unclear. The V end was cut by 1 base, the J end by 4 bases, with 7 bases between. The CDR3 contains 13 residues. CDR3 nucleotide sequence: TGTGCCAGCAGTTTAGAGAGATCCTATGGCTACACCTTC. Its translation: CASSLERSYGYTF.

This clonotype was counted many times. The V and J genes are TRBV12-3 or TRBV12-4 and TRBJ2-1; D may match TRBD1 or TRBD2 (5 bases each). The CDR3 is made up of 15 amino acids. Trimming shortened V by 0 bases and J by 7 bases, and 13 bases separated the two germline ends. The CDR3 loop reads CASSLAGPAQNEQFF. Here the CDR3 DNA reads TGTGCCAGCAGTTTAGCGGGACCGGCACAGAATGAGCAGTTCTTC.

This clonotype was counted at least ten times. The CDR3 DNA follows: TGTGCCAGCAGCCGAGACGCCAAAAACATTCAGTACTTC. Its translation: CASSRDAKNIQYF. The chain couples TRBV7-9 to TRBJ2-4; D not resolved. This CDR3 spans 13 amino acids. The germline CDR1 and CDR2 sequences are SEHNR and FQNEAQ (reference sequence). The V gene lost 5 bases and the J gene lost 1 base, with 6 bases spanning the gap.

This clonotype was observed a handful of times. The chain recombines TRBV20-1 with TRBJ2-2; D might be TRBD1 (5 bases). The CDR3 length is 15 residues. The V gene's germline CDR1 is DFQATT and CDR2 SNEGSKA (reference sequence). Trimming shortened V by 3 bases and J by 0 bases, and 11 bases separated the two germline ends. CDR3 DNA sequence: TGCAGTGCTAGTTGGGGCACAGCGAACACCGGGGAGCTGTTTTTT. Its translation is CSASWGTANTGELFF.

This clonotype was recorded many times. This chain uses TRBV5-1 with TRBJ1-2, with TRBD1 identical over 10 bases. The CDR3 contains 13 residues. The junction had 5 bases not matched to a gene; V was cut back by 4 bases and J by 8 bases. The germline gives CDR1 SGHRS, CDR2 YFSETQ. CDR3: CASSPGTGEGYTF. CDR3 bases: TGCGCCAGCAGCCCAGGGACAGGGGAAGGCTACACCTTC.

This clonotype was detected a few times. The chain employs TRBV20-1 and TRBJ2-1; 12 nucleotides agree with TRBD2. Germline CDR1 reads DFQATT; CDR2 reads SNEGSKA (reference sequence). CDR3 length: 15 amino acids. Germline trimming cut 3 bases from V and 3 bases from J; bases unmatched to any gene: 3. The CDR3, as DNA: TGCAGTGCTAGGGGGGGACTAGCGGGCTACAATGAGCAGTTCTTC. It encodes CSARGGLAGYNEQFF.

This clonotype was found many times. V and J are TRBV7-2 and TRBJ2-5, with D possibly being TRBD1 (6 bases). The ends were cut back, 5 bases at V and 4 bases at J, with 11 bases in the middle. The CDR3 loop spans 13 amino acids. Germline CDR1 and CDR2: SGHTA and FQGNSA. DNA of the CDR3: TGTGCCAGCAGCCCCCCAGGGGCAGAGACCCAGTACTTC. Its translation is CASSPPGAETQYF.

This clonotype was counted many times. The chain couples TRBV12-3 or TRBV12-4 to TRBJ2-1; 9 bases match TRBD2. The V and J ends lost 4 bases and 3 bases, in that order; junction bases with no gene match: 4. The CDR3 has 15 amino acids. The CDR3 spells CASSSPTSGYNEQFF. As DNA, the CDR3 is TGTGCCAGCAGTTCTCCGACTAGCGGCTACAATGAGCAGTTCTTC.

Notes on this clonotype: A clone one base away is much larger, so this may be a read error. The chain carries TRBV27 and TRBJ2-4; 7 positions match TRBD2. The CDR3 length is 17 residues. From germline, CDR1 is MNHEY and CDR2 SMNVEV (reference sequence). As DNA, the CDR3 is TGTGCCAGCAGTGCGTTCAAGGGAGGGATGGCCAAAAACATTCGGTACTTC. Its protein product is CASSAFKGGMAKNIRYF.

The V gene is TRBV18, the J gene TRBJ2-1; D might be TRBD1 or TRBD2, each matching 6 bases. The CDR3 has 14 residues. Per germline, CDR1 KGHSH and CDR2 LQKENI. V lost 5 bases and J 3 bases, leaving 11 bases between the germline ends. The CDR3 spells CASSEGDFYNEQFF. The CDR3 DNA is TGTGCCAGCTCAGAGGGGGACTTCTACAATGAGCAGTTCTTC.

This clonotype was picked up a small number of times. A much larger clone lies one base from this, so it may be a read error. The V call is TRBV6-2 or TRBV6-3, the J call TRBJ2-6; 9 bases align to TRBD1. The CDR3 is 17 residues long. Germline V lookup: CDR1 MNHEY, CDR2 SVGEGT. CDR3 amino acids: CASSPGQGDAGTNVLTF. CDR3 DNA sequence: TGTGCCAGCTCTCCGGGACAGGGTGATGCTGGGACCAACGTCCTGACTTTC.

There are many counts of this clonotype. The V and J genes are TRBV27 and TRBJ1-4; D is uncertain. The germline CDR1 and CDR2 sequences are MNHEY and SMNVEV (reference sequence). This CDR3 has 13 amino acids. V was cut by 4 bases and J by 8 bases, with 11 bases left in between. CDR3: CASSSRAREKLFF. The CDR3 region has the DNA TGTGCCAGCAGTTCCCGCGCCAGGGAAAAACTGTTTTTT.

This clonotype was recorded at least ten times. The rearrangement uses TRBV29-1 and TRBJ2-1, with D uncertain. The CDR3 runs 14 residues. Trimming removed 2 bases from V and 6 bases from J, with 14 bases in between. In germline, CDR1 is SQVTM, CDR2 ANQGSEA. CDR3 loop: CSVERFQVGNEQFF. The CDR3 coding sequence is TGCAGCGTTGAAAGGTTCCAGGTGGGCAATGAGCAGTTCTTC.

Many counts were recorded for this clonotype. V usage is TRBV7-2 and J usage is TRBJ2-5, with D unresolved. The CDR3 length is 13 residues. Germline V gene data show CDR1 as SGHTA and CDR2 as FQGNSA. V was clipped by 2 bases and J by 0 bases, with 4 bases between them. The CDR3 reads CASSLSYQETQYF. CDR3 in DNA: TGTGCCAGCAGCTTAAGCTACCAAGAGACCCAGTACTTC.